Given below is one TCR beta chain in context. In its sample, this clone was seen a few times. Which antigen it targets is not known. Base qualities are not at hand, and no much larger clone is one base apart. This sample was included in a study of sequential checkpoint blockade in melanoma (dated by TCRdb to about 2019). Looking at the study overall: Patients were randomized 1:1 to first-line nivolumab followed by ipilimumab (arm A) or ipilimumab followed by nivolumab (arm B). Maintenance nivolumab came after both trial sequences. DNA from roughly 92 pretreatment melanoma tumor samples was subjected to TCRbeta immunosequencing. Roughly 20 patients had matched tumor biopsies taken before treatment and at week 13, after single-agent nivolumab (arm A) or ipilimumab (arm B). The same lesion was the source of roughly 81% of the matched pre- and post-treatment tumor biopsy pairs. The full study reports these points: Patients whose tumor T-cell fraction and clonality increased by week 13 were about 30 times more likely to achieve clinical benefit. The response-prediction model combining TCR metrics and mutation burden needs validation in larger, independent patient cohorts. PD-L1 staining and CD8+ T-cell counts correlated with tumor T-cell fraction and clonality, whereas mutational load did not. Small sample sizes and reduced statistical power limited the within-arm analyses of tumor T-cell fraction. In the nivolumab-first arm (arm A), pretreatment tumor TIL clonality was associated with response (P = .04).

This specimen's treatment or condition label, per the study, means: randomized to nivolumab then ipilimumab (arm A) or the reverse (arm B). Prior DNA-damaging chemotherapy had not been received by any trial patient. CheckMate 064, a randomized, open-label phase II trial of sequential checkpoint blockade, was the source of the samples, all of which came from patients with melanoma. Genomic DNA from formalin-fixed paraffin-embedded (FFPE) tissue samples was used for tumor TCR sequencing. The CDR3 runs 15 amino acids, cysteine and phenylalanine included. Only the CDR3 DNA stays, 45 bases, in frame from base 1. Per the germline V gene, SGHRS is the CDR1 and YFSETQ is the CDR2. V sheds 0 bases and J sheds 2 bases, leaving 12 bases between their ends. TCRbeta CDR3 regions were immunosequenced from genomic DNA with the immunoSEQ Assay. Prior to high-throughput sequencing, genomic DNA was amplified by bias-controlled multiplex PCR. Per the original workflow: To quantify the absolute abundance of each unique TCRbeta CDR3 region, the sequences were collapsed and filtered. Clonality was defined as 1 minus Pielou's evenness and was calculated using productive rearrangements only. Tumor T-cell fraction was computed by normalizing TCRbeta template counts to usable DNA, estimated from several housekeeping genes. A previously published method was used to identify clones with significantly greater frequencies in on-treatment samples than in baseline samples. This is the immuneACCESS table as TCRdb keeps it, with only in-frame sequences that have V and J called. A part of the clones is gone; compared with another copy, unresolved V genes explain less than half, and the rest is unexplained. That table is the source of V, J and clone size, and D and trimming were worked out from the DNA. The sample yields 2,500 to 3,000 clones; roughly 20% were counted once. In total, the top ten clones hold around 21% of the sample.

The rearranged segments are TRBV5-1 and TRBJ2-7, and TRBD1 may be the D gene, going by 6 matching bases. Sequenced material: tumor tissue (inferred from file names), taken from a patient given nivolumab and ipilimumab in sequence. This TCR came from a human donor with melanoma. In nucleotide form, the sequence is TGCGCCAGCAGCTTGGAGGCAGGGGCCCCCTACGAGCAGTACTTC. This gives the protein CASSLEAGAPYEQYF.